The entry below describes one TCR beta chain. Its matching antigen is unknown. Profiled with immunoSEQ multiplex PCR; TCRdb holds only in-frame clones, not every one. Of about 50,000 clones in the sample, roughly 90% were seen once. The sample is drawn from a study of siplizumab effects on memory and regulatory T cells. V shed 6 bases and J 3 bases; nucleotides not matched to a gene: 9. In germline, CDR1 is SEHNR, CDR2 FQNEAQ (reference sequence). This CDR3 has 15 amino acids. Study results and caveats: Siplizumab led to significantly less abundant alloreactive sequences that could be traced back to unstimulated CD4+ memory cells.

The V and J genes are TRBV7-9 and TRBJ2-3; 7 bases line up with TRBD2. The receptor's source is a human donor in good health. Specimen: naive CD8+ T cells sorted from blood. The CDR3 here is CASRPGGSLTDTQYF. The CDR3 DNA follows: TGTGCCAGCAGGCCTGGCGGGAGCCTGACAGATACGCAGTATTTT.